This T cell receptor beta chain was documented in a study of regulatory T cells in long-lasting Graves disease. The time point is: newly diagnosed GD, antithyroid drugs for less than 3 months. Following extraction of RNA from PBMCs, that RNA was used to make the TCR library. This CDR3 has 15 amino acids. CDR1 and CDR2 (germline): SGHRS, YFSETQ. V was cut by 5 bases and J by 1 base, with 10 bases left in between. Libraries of TCR beta came from iRepertoire HTBI primers plus Arm-PCR of CDR3 regions. From the multiplex PCR reads, TCRdb called clonotypes with MiXCR, one entry per CDR3 protein. Among 200,000 to 250,000 distinct CDR3 sequences listed, approximately 20% were seen once.

The chain links TRBV5-1 to TRBJ1-6, with D hard to call. The sequenced sample was peripheral blood mononuclear cells (PBMCs), obtained at new diagnosis, from a patient treated with antithyroid drugs. The receptor was isolated from a female donor with Graves disease. The CDR3 spells CASSSEGSYNSPLHF. The CDR3, as DNA: TGCGCCAGCAGTTCCGAAGGGTCCTATAATTCACCCCTCCACTTT. The complete variable domain, with remaining parts taken from reference TRBV5-1 and TRBJ1-6, reads KAGVTQTPRYLIKTRGQQVTLSCSPISGHRSVSWYQQTPGQGLQFLFEYFSETQRNKGNFPGRFSGRQFSNSRSEMNVSTLELGDSALYLCASSSEGSYNSPLHFGNGTRLTVT.